A selection of T cell receptor beta chains follows, all from one sample in a study of T cells after yellow fever vaccination. MiXCR was run by TCRdb on the 5' RACE reads, yielding one entry per CDR3 protein. The sample lists tens of thousands of distinct CDR3 sequences, about 7.7% occurring once. The sequencing used CD8+ T cells sorted from PBMCs, collected on the day of the yellow fever booster vaccination. These receptors were obtained from a man aged 30-40 years who received the YFV17D yellow fever vaccine. The CDR3 runs from the conserved cysteine through the conserved F or W. A D gene is named only where the DNA matches it firmly. Size is stated for part of the rows, as once, few or many counts, or as a class when the clone is expanded.

v_call	j_call	d_call	clone_size	cdr3_nt	cdr3_aa
TRBV27	TRBJ1-1	TRBD1	few	TGTGCCAGCAAGGGACAGCCTAACACTGAAGCTTTCTTT	CASKGQPNTEAFF
TRBV20-1	TRBJ2-1	NA	few	TGCAGTGCCCTAGGACGGAACTCCTACAATGAGCAGTTCTTC	CSALGRNSYNEQFF
TRBV11-2	TRBJ2-2	TRBD2	many	TGTGCCAGCAGTCGGCGGGAGGGCAGGGAGGAGCTGTTTTTT	CASSRREGREELFF
TRBV5-1	TRBJ2-3	NA	NA	TGCGCCAGCAGCACGGGCACAGATACGCAGTATTTT	CASSTGTDTQYF
TRBV20-1	TRBJ2-3	NA	many	TGCAGTGCTAGAGATGTGGGGGAGTACACAGATACGCAGTATTTT	CSARDVGEYTDTQYF
TRBV3-1	TRBJ2-7	TRBD1	few	TGTGCCAGCAGCCAGGGACAGGGCCACTACGAGCAGTACTTC	CASSQGQGHYEQYF
TRBV6-5	TRBJ2-3	TRBD2	few	TGTGCCAGCAGTTACCTAGCGGGAGACACAGATACGCAGTATTTT	CASSYLAGDTDTQYF
TRBV7-6	TRBJ2-7	TRBD2	many	TGTGCCAGCAGCACTACAGCGGGAGTAGAAGAGCAGTACTTC	CASSTTAGVEEQYF
TRBV6-5	TRBJ2-1	TRBD1	few	TGTGCCAGCAGTTCGACAGGGTGGGGGAATGGCAATGAGCAGTTCTTC	CASSSTGWGNGNEQFF
TRBV2	TRBJ2-2	NA	NA	TGTGCCAGCAGTGTCGGGATATCGGGCACCGGGGAGCTGTTTTTT	CASSVGISGTGELFF
TRBV5-1	TRBJ2-7	NA	NA	TGCGCCAGCAGCTTGGTCCCTATGTCAGACTCCTACGAGCAGTACTTC	CASSLVPMSDSYEQYF
TRBV7-2	TRBJ2-7	TRBD2	few	TGTGCCAGCAGTCCGGGACTAGCGGGAGCGGGCTACGAGCAGTACTTC	CASSPGLAGAGYEQYF
TRBV27	TRBJ2-7	NA	NA	TGTGCCAGCACCCTGGGAGGGGGCTACGAGCAGTACTTC	CASTLGGGYEQYF
TRBV9	TRBJ2-5	TRBD1	NA	TGTGCCAGCAGCGCAGGGACAGGGTTGGAGACCCAGTACTTC	CASSAGTGLETQYF
TRBV3-1	TRBJ1-4	TRBD1	few	TGTGCCAGCAGCCTACGGACAGGGAGCTATAGTGAAAAACTGTTTTTT	CASSLRTGSYSEKLFF
TRBV9	TRBJ2-7	NA	few	TGTGCCAGCAGCCCCAACGGAGGGGGCAGGGGCTCCTACGAGCAGTACTTC	CASSPNGGGRGSYEQYF
TRBV20-1	TRBJ2-1	NA	NA	TGCAGTGCTCTGGGGGTCGGTGAGCAGTTCTTC	CSALGVGEQFF
TRBV4-3	TRBJ1-1	NA	many	TGCGCCAGCAGCCCACAACTATCGAGAGGGACTGAAGCTTTCTTT	CASSPQLSRGTEAFF
TRBV6-5	TRBJ2-2	NA	NA	TGTGCCAGCAGTTGGGATGCCAGGGCGGCCGGGGAGCTGTTTTTT	CASSWDARAAGELFF
TRBV20-1	TRBJ2-2	NA	few	TGCAGTGGGGTTGCTTTGGGCGCCGGGGAGCTGTTTTTT	CSGVALGAGELFF
TRBV29-1	TRBJ2-7	TRBD1	few	TGCAGCGTTGAAGAGCAGGACAGGGGAATGGGCTACGAGCAGTACTTC	CSVEEQDRGMGYEQYF
TRBV3-1	TRBJ2-1	NA	NA	TGTGCCAGCAGCCAAGGTGGTGAGCAGTTCTTC	CASSQGGEQFF
TRBV4-2	TRBJ2-7	TRBD1	few	TGTGCCAGCAGCCAAGAAGTGCTCCTCCGACAGGGGCGACCTTACGAGCAGTACTTC	CASSQEVLLRQGRPYEQYF
TRBV27	TRBJ2-2	NA	NA	TGTGCCAGCAGTTTGGTTTCGGGGCTGAACACCGGGGAGCTGTTTTTT	CASSLVSGLNTGELFF
TRBV27	TRBJ2-7	NA	NA	TGTGCCAGCAGTTTGATGAGGAGCTCCTACGAGCAGTACTTC	CASSLMRSSYEQYF
TRBV30	TRBJ2-5	NA	NA	TGTGCCTGGAGCCTGACAGGAACCCAAGAGACCCAGTACTTC	CAWSLTGTQETQYF
TRBV3-1	TRBJ2-1	NA	NA	TGTGCCAGCAGCCAAGACCTGACCGCTTACAATGAGCAGTTCTTC	CASSQDLTAYNEQFF
TRBV12-3/TRBV12-4	TRBJ2-4	NA	few	TGTGCCAGCAGTGCCTTTTCGGGGGGCGGAAACATTCAGTACTTC	CASSAFSGGGNIQYF
TRBV11-2	TRBJ2-7	NA	few	TGTGCCAGCAGCTTAGGACGCTTACCCTACGAGCAGTACTTC	CASSLGRLPYEQYF
TRBV10-1	TRBJ2-7	TRBD2	NA	TGCGCCAGCAGTGAACATCCCGGCGGGAGTTCCTACGAGCAGTACTTC	CASSEHPGGSSYEQYF
TRBV6-5	TRBJ1-1	NA	many	TGTGCCAGCAGTTACTCCCCCTATAACACTGAAGCTTTCTTT	CASSYSPYNTEAFF
TRBV27	TRBJ2-7	NA	NA	TGTGCCAGCAGTACACCGGGACGTAACTACGAGCAGTACTTC	CASSTPGRNYEQYF
TRBV4-3	TRBJ2-1	TRBD2	NA	TGCGCCAGCAGCCAAGAGCCGGGACTAGCGGTGGGTGAGCAGTTCTTC	CASSQEPGLAVGEQFF
TRBV28	TRBJ2-1	NA	NA	TGTGCCAGCAGGGTTAGCTATGACTCCTACAATGAGCAGTTCTTC	CASRVSYDSYNEQFF
TRBV4-3	TRBJ1-6	NA	few	TGCGCCAGCAGAGATTGGGGGGACAATTCACCCCTCCACTTT	CASRDWGDNSPLHF
TRBV7-2	TRBJ2-2	TRBD2	many	TGTGCCAGCAGACAATCGGGCGGGGGGCTGTTTTTT	CASRQSGGGLFF
TRBV6-2/TRBV6-3	TRBJ2-7	NA	few	TGTGCCAGCAGTTACTCGACAGCCGAGCAGTACTTC	CASSYSTAEQYF
TRBV4-3	TRBJ2-7	NA	many	TGCGCCAGCAGCCAAGAAACGGGGCAATACGAGCAGTACTTC	CASSQETGQYEQYF
TRBV11-2	TRBJ2-3	NA	many	TGTGCCAGCAGCTTAGTGGGGGATACGCAGTATTTT	CASSLVGDTQYF
TRBV20-1	TRBJ1-6	NA	NA	TGCAGTGCAACGACATTCTCGGGCAAATCACCCCTCCACTTT	CSATTFSGKSPLHF
TRBV19	TRBJ2-1	NA	few	TGTGCCAGTAGTATATGGTTGGAGGGGATGCATGAGCAGTTCTTC	CASSIWLEGMHEQFF
TRBV19	TRBJ2-1	TRBD2	few	TGTGCCAGTAGTAGGGTAGCGGGAGTTTACAATGAGCAGTTCTTC	CASSRVAGVYNEQFF
TRBV5-1	TRBJ1-1	TRBD1	many	TGCGCCAGCAGCACAACAGGGGGCGCCATGAACACTGAAGCTTTCTTT	CASSTTGGAMNTEAFF
TRBV4-2	TRBJ2-7	NA	few	TGTGCCAGCAGCCAAGGAAGTGAGGGAACCTACGAGCAGTACTTC	CASSQGSEGTYEQYF
TRBV7-2	TRBJ2-5	TRBD2	many	TGTGCCAGCCAATCCGCGGGGGTGGCAGAGACCCAGTACTTC	CASQSAGVAETQYF
TRBV10-1	TRBJ2-7	NA	many	TGCGCCAGCAGTGAAGGTTCCTACGAGCAGTACTTC	CASSEGSYEQYF
TRBV29-1	TRBJ2-7	NA	NA	TGCAGCGTGGGGGGGACACACTACCCCTACGAGCAGTACTTC	CSVGGTHYPYEQYF
TRBV27	TRBJ1-5	NA	few	TGTGCCAGCAGTTTCTCGTATAGCAATCAGCCCCAGCATTTT	CASSFSYSNQPQHF
TRBV7-8	TRBJ2-5	NA	NA	TGTGCCAGCAGCCCCCCAGGGCGGCCCCAAGAGACCCAGTACTTC	CASSPPGRPQETQYF
TRBV7-2	TRBJ2-7	NA	NA	TGTGCCAGCAGCTATTCCACCTACGAGCAGTACTTC	CASSYSTYEQYF
TRBV27	TRBJ1-5	TRBD1	NA	TGTGCCAGCAGTTCTAGACAGGGGGATTATAGCAATCAGCCCCAGCATTTT	CASSSRQGDYSNQPQHF
TRBV2	TRBJ2-5	TRBD1	few	TGTGCCAGCCCCCGGGACAGGGGGGGGGAGACCCAGTACTTC	CASPRDRGGETQYF
TRBV11-2	TRBJ2-7	NA	few	TGTGCCAGCAGCTTCCGGGACACCCACTCCTACGAGCAGTACTTC	CASSFRDTHSYEQYF
TRBV5-1	TRBJ2-2	NA	NA	TGCGCCAGCAGCTTCGTAGTGGATAACACCGGGGAGCTGTTTTTT	CASSFVVDNTGELFF
TRBV5-1	TRBJ1-4	NA	NA	TGCGCCAGCAGCTTGTCCCAAGTTTCAACTAATGAAAAACTGTTTTTT	CASSLSQVSTNEKLFF
TRBV20-1	TRBJ1-2	NA	NA	TGCAGTGCTACCTTTCCCACAGCGGTATACGGCTACACCTTC	CSATFPTAVYGYTF
TRBV7-8	TRBJ2-1	TRBD2	NA	TGTGCCAGCAGCTCCCGGACTAGACCCAATGAGCAGTTCTTC	CASSSRTRPNEQFF
TRBV7-2	TRBJ2-1	NA	medium-sized	TGTGCCAGCAGCTTCGGGAGCTGGAATGAGCAGTTCTTC	CASSFGSWNEQFF
TRBV6-4	TRBJ2-7	TRBD2	few	TGTGCCAGGATAAGGACTAGCGGGAGGCCCCACCGGAGTTACGAGCAGTACTTC	CARIRTSGRPHRSYEQYF
TRBV6-5	TRBJ2-7	NA	NA	TGTGCCAGCAGTTACGAGGGGACCACCTACGAGCAGTACTTC	CASSYEGTTYEQYF